This T cell receptor (beta chain) was identified in a study of T cell repertoires in cytomegalovirus infection. Turning to the study itself: Public TCR beta signature analysis indicated the presence of both CMV infection and matching HLA type.

General study findings and limits: People with CMV and the relevant HLA were identified by cumulative public TCR beta family frequency. HLA-C-restricted CMV-specific TCR beta clonotypes were dominant in the ex vivo response.

The CDR3 has 15 amino acids. Between the trimmed V and J ends, which lost 5 bases and 3 bases, there was a span of 14 bases. Per the germline V gene, CDR1 is LNHDA and CDR2 is SQIVND (reference sequence). This clonotype was seen only a few times. Its antigen is undetermined. In TCRdb, the reads were re-called with MiXCR into one record per CDR3 protein. The sample includes roughly 500,000 distinct CDR3 sequences, about 11% of them seen just once. V is TRBV19 and J is TRBJ2-1, with D possibly TRBD1 on 5 matching bases. The specimen sequenced was PBMCs. This TCR was sampled from a human donor in good health (CMV status not recorded). Some clones in this sample may be carry-over from other donors' samples. CDR3: CASSQGSSLYNEQFF. The CDR3 coding sequence is TGTGCCAGTAGTCAGGGCAGCAGTCTCTACAATGAGCAGTTCTTC.